The present T cell receptor (beta chain) was sequenced within a study of cytomegalovirus exposure and HLA in healthy donors. Study context: The early release's HLA-typed donors yielded roughly 85 million unique TCRs.

Worth noting for this clone: Its matching antigen is unknown.

Germline-derived CDR1 and CDR2 are MNHNS and SASEGT. This CDR3 has 16 residues. Trimming took 4 bases from V and 0 from J; bases not matched to a gene: 8. Healthy individuals who donated bone marrow served as the donors. Researchers ran the PCR with 60 Vbeta and 13 Jbeta primers. The method was immunoSEQ multiplex PCR; TCRdb's version includes in-frame clones alone and lacks a portion of them. The sample has about 99,000 clones; 65% to 85% are singletons. Points from the study as a whole: Accurate predictions that matched the HLA-A and HLA-B alleles of most subjects were reportedly made from TCR beta sequences.

This sequence originates from a man aged 40-55 years in good health and CMV-seronegative. The V gene is TRBV6-1, the J gene TRBJ2-7; 8 bases line up with TRBD1. The sequenced sample consisted of PBMCs. For the CDR3, the DNA is TGTGCCAGCAGTGCTATCCGGGACAGGCTCTCCTACGAGCAGTACTTC. It translates to CASSAIRDRLSYEQYF.